These T cell receptor beta chains were read from a single sample in a study of cytomegalovirus exposure and HLA in healthy donors. Libraries were prepared by immunoSEQ multiplex PCR; TCRdb keeps only in-frame clonotypes and omits some of them. The sample lists some 200,000 clones, just under 80% occurring once. The sample was PBMCs. These receptors were collected from a female donor in good health and CMV-seronegative. The CDR3 runs from the conserved cysteine through the conserved F or W. The D gene is left open where the match is weak. Only some rows state a clone size, as once, few, many or a class for expanded clones.

>TRBJ1-2|TRBV5-4|NA|NA
CASSSGGGGAGYTF
TGTGCCAGCAGCTCGGGAGGAGGCGGAGCGGGCTACACCTTC
>TRBJ2-7|TRBV5-4|NA|NA
CASSLGGQSTYEQYF
TGTGCCAGCAGCCTGGGGGGGCAGTCTACCTACGAGCAGTACTTC
>TRBJ2-1|TRBV5-1|NA|NA
CASSIGQNNEQFF
TGCGCCAGCAGTATTGGACAGAACAATGAGCAGTTCTTC
>TRBJ2-1|TRBV5-1|once|TRBD1
CASRPTGDSYNEQFF
TGCGCCAGCAGACCGACAGGGGACTCCTACAATGAGCAGTTCTTC
>TRBJ1-3|TRBV6-1|NA|NA
CASRFLNTIYF
TGTGCCAGCAGGTTCCTAAACACCATATATTTT
>TRBJ2-1|TRBV6-6|NA|TRBD2
CASSKTSGYNEQFF
TGTGCCAGCAGTAAGACTAGCGGGTACAATGAGCAGTTCTTC
>TRBJ1-1|TRBV29-1|NA|NA
CSANQNGGTEAFF
TGCAGCGCAAACCAAAATGGAGGCACTGAAGCTTTCTTT
>TRBJ2-1|TRBV2|NA|TRBD2
CASIYGGGSAGATGNEQFF
TGTGCCAGCATCTATGGGGGGGGTTCAGCGGGGGCTACTGGCAATGAGCAGTTCTTC
>TRBJ2-5|TRBV30|NA|TRBD2
CAWSLGLAGVSETQYF
TGTGCCTGGAGTTTGGGACTAGCGGGGGTCAGCGAGACCCAGTACTTC
>TRBJ1-2|TRBV30|NA|NA
CAWSPHGANYGYTF
TGTGCCTGGAGTCCCCACGGAGCTAACTATGGCTACACCTTC
>TRBJ1-1|TRBV7-9|NA|NA
CSSTPGSPMNTEAFF
TGTTCCAGTACGCCGGGTTCCCCCATGAACACTGAAGCTTTCTTT
>TRBJ2-3|TRBV10-1|NA|NA
CASGSWPTDTQYF
TGCGCCAGCGGTAGCTGGCCCACAGATACGCAGTATTTT
>TRBJ2-7|TRBV11-3|NA|NA
CASSQGGSTYEQYF
TGTGCCAGCAGTCAAGGGGGTTCTACCTACGAGCAGTACTTC
>TRBJ1-1|TRBV28|few|NA
CASSHRFGRNTEAFF
TGTGCCAGCAGCCACAGGTTCGGGAGGAACACTGAAGCTTTCTTT
>TRBJ2-5|TRBV5-4|NA|NA
CASSLRSRDQETQYF
TGTGCCAGCAGCCTTAGATCCCGGGACCAAGAGACCCAGTACTTC
>TRBJ2-2|TRBV5-1|NA|NA
CASSSTRVAGELFF
TGCGCCAGCAGCTCGACCAGGGTTGCCGGGGAGCTGTTTTTT
>TRBJ2-1|TRBV7-9|NA|TRBD1
CASSLGQGADEQFF
TGTGCCAGCAGCTTGGGACAGGGGGCCGATGAGCAGTTCTTC
>TRBJ1-1|TRBV7-8|NA|NA
CASSPGRAGLNTEAFF
TGTGCCAGCAGCCCCGGCAGGGCGGGATTGAACACTGAAGCTTTCTTT
>TRBJ2-7|TRBV15|NA|TRBD1
CATSRDRAGQGFSYEQYF
TGTGCCACCAGCAGAGATAGAGCGGGACAGGGGTTCTCCTACGAGCAGTACTTC
>TRBJ1-4|TRBV7-8|NA|NA
CASSLDGEGRWGEKLFF
TGTGCCAGCAGCTTAGACGGGGAGGGCCGATGGGGGGAAAAACTGTTTTTT